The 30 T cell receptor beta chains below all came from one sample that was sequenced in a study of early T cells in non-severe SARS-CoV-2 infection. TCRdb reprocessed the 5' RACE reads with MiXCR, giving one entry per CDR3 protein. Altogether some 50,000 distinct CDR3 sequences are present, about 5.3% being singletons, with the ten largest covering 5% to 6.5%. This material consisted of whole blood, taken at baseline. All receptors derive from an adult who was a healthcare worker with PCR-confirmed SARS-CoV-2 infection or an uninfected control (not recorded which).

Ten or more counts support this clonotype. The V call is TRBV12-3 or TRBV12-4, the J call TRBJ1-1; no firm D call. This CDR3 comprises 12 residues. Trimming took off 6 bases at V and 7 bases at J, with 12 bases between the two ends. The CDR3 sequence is CASSLLDGEAFF. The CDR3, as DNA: TGTGCCAGCAGCCTCTTGGACGGTGAAGCTTTCTTT.

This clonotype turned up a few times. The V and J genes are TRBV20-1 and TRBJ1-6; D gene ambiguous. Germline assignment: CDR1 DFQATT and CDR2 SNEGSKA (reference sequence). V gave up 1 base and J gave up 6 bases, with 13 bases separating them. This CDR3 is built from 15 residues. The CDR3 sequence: CSARGRRVGNSPLHF. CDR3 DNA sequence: TGCAGTGCTAGAGGAAGGAGGGTTGGTAATTCACCCCTCCACTTT.

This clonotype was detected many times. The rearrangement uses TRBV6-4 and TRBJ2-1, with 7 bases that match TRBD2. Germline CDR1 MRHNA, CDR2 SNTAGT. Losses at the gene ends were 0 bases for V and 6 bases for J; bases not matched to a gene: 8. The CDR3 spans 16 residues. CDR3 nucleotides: TGTGCCAGCAGTGACTCGGCTAGCGGAGACATCAATGAGCAGTTCTTC. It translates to CASSDSASGDINEQFF.

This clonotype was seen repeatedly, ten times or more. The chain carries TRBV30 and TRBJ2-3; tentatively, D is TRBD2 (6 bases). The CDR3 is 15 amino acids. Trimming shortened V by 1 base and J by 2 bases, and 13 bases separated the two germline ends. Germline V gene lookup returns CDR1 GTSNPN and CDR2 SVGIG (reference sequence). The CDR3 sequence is CAWSGAAGDTDTQYF. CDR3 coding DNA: TGTGCCTGGAGTGGGGCAGCGGGCGACACAGATACGCAGTATTTT.

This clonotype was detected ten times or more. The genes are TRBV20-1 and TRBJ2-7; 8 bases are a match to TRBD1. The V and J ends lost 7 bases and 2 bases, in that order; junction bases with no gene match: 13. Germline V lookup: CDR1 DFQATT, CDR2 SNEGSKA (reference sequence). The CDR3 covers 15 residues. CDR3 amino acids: CSGRPRDRFAYEQYF. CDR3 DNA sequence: TGCAGTGGACGGCCCCGGGACAGGTTCGCCTACGAGCAGTACTTC.

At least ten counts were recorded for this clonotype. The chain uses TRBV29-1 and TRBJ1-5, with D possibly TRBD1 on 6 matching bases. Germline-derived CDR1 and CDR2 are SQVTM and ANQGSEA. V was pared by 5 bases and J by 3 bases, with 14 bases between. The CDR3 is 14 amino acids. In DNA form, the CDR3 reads TGCAGCGTTAAGGGAGGGGGGCCCAATCAGCCCCAGCATTTT. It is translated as CSVKGGGPNQPQHF.

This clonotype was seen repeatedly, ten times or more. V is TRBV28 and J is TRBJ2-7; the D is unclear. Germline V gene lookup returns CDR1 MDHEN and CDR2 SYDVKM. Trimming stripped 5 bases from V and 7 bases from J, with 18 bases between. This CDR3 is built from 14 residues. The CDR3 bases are TGTGCCAGCAGTCCGACCGCTTATCCTGGGGAGCAGTACTTC. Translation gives CASSPTAYPGEQYF.

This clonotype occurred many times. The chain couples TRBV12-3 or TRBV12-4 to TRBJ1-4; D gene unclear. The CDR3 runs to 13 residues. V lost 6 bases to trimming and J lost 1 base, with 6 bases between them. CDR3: CASSQVTNEKLFF. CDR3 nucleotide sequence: TGTGCCAGCAGCCAAGTAACTAATGAAAAACTGTTTTTT.

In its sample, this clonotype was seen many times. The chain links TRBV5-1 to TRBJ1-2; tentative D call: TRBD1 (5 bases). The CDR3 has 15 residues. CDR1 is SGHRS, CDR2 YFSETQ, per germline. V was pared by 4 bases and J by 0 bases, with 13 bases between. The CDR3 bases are TGCGCCAGCAGCCGGGACGCGCGACCTAACTATGGCTACACCTTC. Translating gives CASSRDARPNYGYTF.

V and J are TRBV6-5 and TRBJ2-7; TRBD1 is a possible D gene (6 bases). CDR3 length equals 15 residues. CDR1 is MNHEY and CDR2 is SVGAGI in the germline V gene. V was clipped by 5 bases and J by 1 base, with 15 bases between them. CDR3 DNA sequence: TGTGCCAGCAGTCACAGGGCAGGAGGATCCTACGAGCAGTACTTC. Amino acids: CASSHRAGGSYEQYF.

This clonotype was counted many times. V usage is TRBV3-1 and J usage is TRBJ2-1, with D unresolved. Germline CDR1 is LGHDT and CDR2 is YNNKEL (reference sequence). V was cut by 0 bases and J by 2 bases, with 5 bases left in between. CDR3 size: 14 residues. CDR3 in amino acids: CASSQEGAYNEQFF. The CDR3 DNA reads TGTGCCAGCAGCCAAGAAGGAGCCTACAATGAGCAGTTCTTC.

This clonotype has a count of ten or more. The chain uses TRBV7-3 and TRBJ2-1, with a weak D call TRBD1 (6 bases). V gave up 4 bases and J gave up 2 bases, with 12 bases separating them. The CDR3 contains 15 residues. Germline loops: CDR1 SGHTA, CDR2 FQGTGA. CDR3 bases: TGTGCCAGCAGCTCAACCGGGACAACCTACAATGAGCAGTTCTTC. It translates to CASSSTGTTYNEQFF.

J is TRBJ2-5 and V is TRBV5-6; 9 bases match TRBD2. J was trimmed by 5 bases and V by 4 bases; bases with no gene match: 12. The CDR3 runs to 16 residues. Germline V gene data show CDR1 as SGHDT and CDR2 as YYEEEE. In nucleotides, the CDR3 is TGTGCCAGCAGCCGCGGGACTAGCTCAAAGAAGGAGACCCAGTACTTC. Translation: CASSRGTSSKKETQYF. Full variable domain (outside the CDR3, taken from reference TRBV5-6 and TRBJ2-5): DAGVTQSPTHLIKTRGQQVTLRCSPKSGHDTVSWYQQALGQGPQFIFQYYEEEERQRGNFPDRFSGHQFPNYSSELNVNALLLGDSALYLCASSRGTSSKKETQYFGPGTRLLVL.

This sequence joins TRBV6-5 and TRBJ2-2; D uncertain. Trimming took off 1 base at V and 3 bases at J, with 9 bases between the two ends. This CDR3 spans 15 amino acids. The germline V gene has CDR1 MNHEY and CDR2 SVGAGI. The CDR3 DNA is TGTGCCAGCAGTTACTTTAGGACCGACACCGGGGAGCTGTTTTTT. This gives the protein CASSYFRTDTGELFF.

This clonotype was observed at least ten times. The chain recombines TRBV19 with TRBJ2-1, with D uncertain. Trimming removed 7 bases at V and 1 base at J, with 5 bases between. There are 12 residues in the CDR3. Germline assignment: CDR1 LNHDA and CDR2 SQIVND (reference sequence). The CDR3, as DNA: TGTGCCAGTAAGCCGTCCTACAATGAGCAGTTCTTC. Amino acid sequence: CASKPSYNEQFF.

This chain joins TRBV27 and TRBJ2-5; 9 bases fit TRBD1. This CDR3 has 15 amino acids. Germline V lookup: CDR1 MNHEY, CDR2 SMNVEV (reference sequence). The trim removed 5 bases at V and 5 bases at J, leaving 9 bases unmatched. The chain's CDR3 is CASSRQTGGRETQYF. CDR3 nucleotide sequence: TGTGCCAGCAGTCGACAAACAGGGGGCAGGGAGACCCAGTACTTC.

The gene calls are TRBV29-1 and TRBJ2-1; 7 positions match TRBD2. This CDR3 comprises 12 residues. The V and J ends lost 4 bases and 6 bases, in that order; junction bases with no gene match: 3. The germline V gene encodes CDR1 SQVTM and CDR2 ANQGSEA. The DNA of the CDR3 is TGCAGCGTTGTGGAGCGGGGCAATGAGCAGTTCTTC. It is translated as CSVVERGNEQFF.

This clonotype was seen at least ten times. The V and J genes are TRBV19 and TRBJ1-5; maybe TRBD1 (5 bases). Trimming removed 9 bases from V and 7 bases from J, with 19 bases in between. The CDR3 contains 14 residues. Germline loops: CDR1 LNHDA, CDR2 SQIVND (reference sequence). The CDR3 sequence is CASAPGGGRQPQHF. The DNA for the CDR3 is TGTGCCAGCGCCCCTGGGGGAGGGCGCCAGCCCCAGCATTTT. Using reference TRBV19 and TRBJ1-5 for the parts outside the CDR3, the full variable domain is DGGITQSPKYLFRKEGQNVTLSCEQNLNHDAMYWYRQDPGQGLRLIYYSQIVNDFQKGDIAEGYSVSREKKESFPLTVTSAQKNPTAFYLCASAPGGGRQPQHFGDGTRLSIL.

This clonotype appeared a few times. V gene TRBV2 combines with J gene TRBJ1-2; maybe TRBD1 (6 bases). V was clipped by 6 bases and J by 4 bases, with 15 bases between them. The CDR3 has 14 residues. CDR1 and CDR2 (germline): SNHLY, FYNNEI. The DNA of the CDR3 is TGTGCCAGCAGGATTTCCCGACAGGTCTATGGCTACACCTTC. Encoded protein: CASRISRQVYGYTF. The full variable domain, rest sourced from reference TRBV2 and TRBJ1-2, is EPEVTQTPSHQVTQMGQEVILRCVPISNHLYFYWYRQILGQKVEFLVSFYNNEISEKSEIFDDQFSVERPDGSNFTLKIRSTKLEDSAMYFCASRISRQVYGYTFGSGTRLTVV.

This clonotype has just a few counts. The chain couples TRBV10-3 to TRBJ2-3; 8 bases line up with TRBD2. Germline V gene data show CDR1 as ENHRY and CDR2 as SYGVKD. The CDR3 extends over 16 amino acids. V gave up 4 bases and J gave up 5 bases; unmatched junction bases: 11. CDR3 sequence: CAISALGGRNGDTQYF. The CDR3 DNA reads TGTGCCATCAGTGCTTTGGGCGGGAGGAATGGAGATACGCAGTATTTT.

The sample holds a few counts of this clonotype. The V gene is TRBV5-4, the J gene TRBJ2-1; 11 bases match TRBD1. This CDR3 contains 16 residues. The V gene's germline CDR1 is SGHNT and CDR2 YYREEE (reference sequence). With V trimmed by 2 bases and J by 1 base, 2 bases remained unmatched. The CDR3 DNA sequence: TGTGCCAGCAGCTTTTGGGACAGGGGGTCCTACAATGAGCAGTTCTTC. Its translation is CASSFWDRGSYNEQFF.

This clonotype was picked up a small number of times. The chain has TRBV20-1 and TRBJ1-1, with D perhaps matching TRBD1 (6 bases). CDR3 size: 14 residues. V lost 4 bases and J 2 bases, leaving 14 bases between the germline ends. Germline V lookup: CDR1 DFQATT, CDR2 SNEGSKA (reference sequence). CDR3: CSATRGGPNTEAFF. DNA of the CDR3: TGCAGTGCTACAAGGGGGGGACCTAACACTGAAGCTTTCTTT.

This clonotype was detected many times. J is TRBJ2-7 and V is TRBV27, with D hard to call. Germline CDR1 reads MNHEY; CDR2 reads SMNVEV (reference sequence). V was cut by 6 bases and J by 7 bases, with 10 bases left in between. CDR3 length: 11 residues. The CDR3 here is CASRGLGEQYF. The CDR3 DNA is TGTGCCAGCAGGGGCCTTGGGGAGCAGTACTTC.

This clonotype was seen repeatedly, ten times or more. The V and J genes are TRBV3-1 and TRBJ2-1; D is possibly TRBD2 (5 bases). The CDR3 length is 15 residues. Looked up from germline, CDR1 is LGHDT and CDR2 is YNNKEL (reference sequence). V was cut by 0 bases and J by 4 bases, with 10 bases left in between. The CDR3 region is CASSQDNGLYNEQFF. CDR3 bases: TGTGCCAGCAGCCAAGATAACGGACTTTACAATGAGCAGTTCTTC.

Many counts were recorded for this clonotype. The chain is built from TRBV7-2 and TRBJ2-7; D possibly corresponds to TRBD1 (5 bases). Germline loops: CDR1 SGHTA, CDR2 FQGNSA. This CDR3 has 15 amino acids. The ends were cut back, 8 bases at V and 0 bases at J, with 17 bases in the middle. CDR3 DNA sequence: TGTGCCAGCGGAGAGAGACAGCTCAGCTCCTACGAGCAGTACTTC. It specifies CASGERQLSSYEQYF.

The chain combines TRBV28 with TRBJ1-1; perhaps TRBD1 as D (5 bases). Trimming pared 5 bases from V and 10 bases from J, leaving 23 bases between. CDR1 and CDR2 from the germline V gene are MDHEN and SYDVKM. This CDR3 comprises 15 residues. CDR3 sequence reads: CASSAGALAPLGAFF. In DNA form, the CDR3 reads TGTGCCAGCAGTGCCGGGGCTCTCGCGCCACTCGGAGCTTTCTTT. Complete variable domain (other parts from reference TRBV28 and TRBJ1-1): DVKVTQSSRYLVKRTGEKVFLECVQDMDHENMFWYRQDPGLGLRLIYFSYDVKMKEKGDIPEGYSVSREKKERFSLILESASTNQTSMYLCASSAGALAPLGAFFGQGTRLTVV.

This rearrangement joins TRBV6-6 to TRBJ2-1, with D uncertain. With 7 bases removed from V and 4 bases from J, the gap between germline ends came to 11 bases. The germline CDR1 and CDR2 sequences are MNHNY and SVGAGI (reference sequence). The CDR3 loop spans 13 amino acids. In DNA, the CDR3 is TGTGCCAGCACTACAACTCCGTACAATGAGCAGTTCTTC. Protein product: CASTTTPYNEQFF.

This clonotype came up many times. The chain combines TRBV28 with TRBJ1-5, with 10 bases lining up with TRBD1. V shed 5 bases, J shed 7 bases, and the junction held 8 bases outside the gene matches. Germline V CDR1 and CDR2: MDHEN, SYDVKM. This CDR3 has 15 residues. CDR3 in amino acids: CASSPTGTGVQPQHF. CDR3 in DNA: TGTGCCAGCAGTCCAACCGGGACAGGGGTACAGCCCCAGCATTTT.

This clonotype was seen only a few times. DNA of the CDR3: TGCAGTGCTAGAGATCAAGGACAGGCGGCAGGTTCACCCCTCCACTTT. This sequence encodes CSARDQGQAAGSPLHF. This chain uses TRBV20-1 with TRBJ1-6, with 7 bases identical to TRBD1. The CDR3 is 16 residues long. The V gene end was trimmed by 0 bases and the J gene end by 9 bases; junction bases not matched to a gene: 11. Germline V lookup: CDR1 DFQATT, CDR2 SNEGSKA (reference sequence).

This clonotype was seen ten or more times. CDR3 sequence reads: CSARLGQENQPQHF. The CDR3 nucleotides read TGCAGTGCTAGGCTGGGACAGGAAAATCAGCCCCAGCATTTT. The V gene is TRBV20-1, the J gene TRBJ1-5, with 8 nucleotides matching TRBD1. In germline, CDR1 is DFQATT, CDR2 SNEGSKA (reference sequence). The CDR3 loop spans 14 amino acids. Germline trimming cut 3 bases from V and 4 bases from J; bases unmatched to any gene: 5.